The 3 T cell receptor beta chains given below trace back to one sample, sequenced in a study of T cells in Graves' hyperthyroidism and ophthalmopathy. Amplification of TCR beta CDR3 regions used RNA as the template. An initial round of RT-PCR targeting the TCR CDR3 relied on the HTBI primer set. TCRdb recomputed calls from the multiplex PCR reads with MiXCR, one row per CDR3 protein. This repertoire shows hundreds of thousands of distinct CDR3 sequences, about 38% found once; its top ten account for 8% to 9%. The sample consisted of blood. These receptors were taken from a young man with Graves' hyperthyroidism.

The V and J genes are TRBV9 and TRBJ1-6, with D hard to call. The length of the CDR3 is 12 residues. Germline CDR1 SGDLS, CDR2 YYNGEE. V was clipped by 3 bases and J by 9 bases, with 7 bases between them. The CDR3 loop is CASSGTGSPLHF. The CDR3 DNA sequence: TGTGCCAGCAGCGGGACTGGTTCACCCCTCCACTTT.

This clonotype was seen a few times. The chain recombines TRBV7-9 with TRBJ2-7; the match to TRBD1 covers 7 bases. V shed 6 bases, J shed 3 bases, and the junction held 8 bases outside the gene matches. The CDR3 consists of 14 residues. Looked up from germline, CDR1 is SEHNR and CDR2 is FQNEAQ (reference sequence). Here the CDR3 DNA reads TGTGCCAGCAGTTACGAGCAGGGGGTCTACGAGCAGTACTTC. It specifies CASSYEQGVYEQYF.

The chain uses TRBV7-2 and TRBJ1-1; unclear D gene. V was pared by 5 bases and J by 0 bases, with 10 bases between. Germline-derived CDR1 and CDR2 are SGHTA and FQGNSA. This CDR3 spans 14 amino acids. The CDR3 DNA follows: TGTGCCAGCAGCCAATGGAGTATGAACACTGAAGCTTTCTTT. Amino acids: CASSQWSMNTEAFF.